The rows below give T cell receptor beta chains drawn from one sample of a study of T cells in Graves' hyperthyroidism and ophthalmopathy. TCRdb fed the multiplex PCR reads into MiXCR, producing one record per CDR3 protein. Of over 500,000 distinct CDR3 sequences detected, 11% to 15% appear once; the ten largest clones hold approximately 15%. Sequencing was carried out using blood. The source of these receptors is a woman in her thirties or forties with Graves' hyperthyroidism. The conserved cysteine and the conserved F or W are not part of the CDR3 here. Clone size appears in some rows only: once, few, many, or a class for an expanded clone.

V | size | CDR3
TRBV3-1 | many | ASSQVTLTGNTIY
TRBV7-3 | few | ASSSKPGSGELF
TRBV6-1 | many | ASSERYNEQF
TRBV18 | . | ASSPDQGRATEAF
TRBV5-1 | few | ASSAKQTGQYTDTQY
TRBV24-1 | few | ATSDPAGQETQY
TRBV5-1 | many | ASSLQGGLNQPQH
TRBV19 | . | ASRQTGDYEQY
TRBV14 | . | ASSRGQNSGNTIY
TRBV7-8 | many | ASSLGRGNTIY
TRBV12-3/TRBV12-4 | many | ASSPTGANQPQH
TRBV25-1 | few | ASGGTYGYT
TRBV18 | few | ASSPGGTAQSP
TRBV27 | few | ASTRWGENTGELF
TRBV20-1 | . | SARGTNRAKNIQY
TRBV14 | many | ASSQGDFRISYEQY